The clone carrying this TCR beta chain has ten or more counts. Antigen: not known. This CDR3 spans 13 amino acids. The V gene's germline CDR1 is SGHNT and CDR2 YYREEE (reference sequence). With 3 bases removed from V and 0 bases from J, the gap between germline ends came to 6 bases. This sample was included in a study of tumor and adjacent non-tumor tissue in lung cancer. No cell sorting was done before RNA was extracted from the tissue. This non-tumor lung sample came from over 3 cm beyond the tumor edge. Chemotherapy-naive patients with new lung cancer underwent thoracic surgery in China, August–late 2014. Whole-study results and caveats: Normal lung showed higher cumulative top 100 clone frequency than tumor. Compared with tumor, normal lung showed significantly lower TCR diversity.

The library came from three nested PCR rounds adapted from ARM-PCR protocols. TCRdb independently ran MiXCR on the multiplex PCR reads; one entry per CDR3 protein. In the table there are roughly 49,000 distinct CDR3 sequences, 74% of which are singletons. The sequenced material came from distant non-tumor lung tissue. This receptor was obtained from a woman in her sixties or seventies with non-small cell lung cancer. The chain carries TRBV5-4 and TRBJ1-1; D gene uncertain. The CDR3 DNA reads as TGTGCCAGCAGCTCCTCATTGAACACTGAAGCTTTCTTT. Translated: CASSSSLNTEAFF.